This T cell receptor (beta chain) was identified during a study of lymphopenia after photon versus proton radiotherapy. Study-wide points: A bigger post-nadir fall in TCR diversity correlated inversely with survival time in deceased patients. Authors raise, but do not show, better survival with proton therapy.

The germline CDR1 and CDR2 sequences are GTSNPN and SVGIG (reference sequence). The CDR3 sequence is 13 residues long. J gave up 0 bases and V 8 bases, and 0 bases lay outside the gene matches. Concerning this clone: Its antigen is unknown.

Assay: immunoSEQ multiplex PCR; the TCRdb copy retains only in-frame clones and omits some. The sample carries roughly 18,000 clones, roughly 90% recorded once. This clonotype originated in a woman in her thirties or forties with cholangiocarcinoma. This chain links TRBV30 with TRBJ2-1; 11 nucleotides match TRBD1. Sample: peripheral blood, taken from a patient treated with photon-based radiotherapy. This CDR3 reads CAGTGGSYNEQFF. The CDR3 DNA is TGTGCCGGGACAGGGGGCTCCTACAATGAGCAGTTCTTC.